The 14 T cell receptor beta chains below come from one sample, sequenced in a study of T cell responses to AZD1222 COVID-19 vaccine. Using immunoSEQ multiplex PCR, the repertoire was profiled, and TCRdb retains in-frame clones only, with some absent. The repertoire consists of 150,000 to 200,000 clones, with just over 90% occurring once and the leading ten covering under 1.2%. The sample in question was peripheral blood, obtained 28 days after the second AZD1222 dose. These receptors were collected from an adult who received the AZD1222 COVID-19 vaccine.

For the CDR3, the DNA is TGTGCCAGTAGTCCTCGACAGGGGAAGAGGAACACTGAAGCTTTCTTT. It specifies CASSPRQGKRNTEAFF. The rearrangement uses TRBV19 and TRBJ1-1; the match to TRBD1 covers 8 bases. This CDR3 comprises 16 residues. Losses at the gene ends were 5 bases for V and 1 base for J; bases not matched to a gene: 9. Germline V lookup: CDR1 LNHDA, CDR2 SQIVND (reference sequence). Supplemented by reference TRBV19 and TRBJ1-1, the full variable domain reads DGGITQSPKYLFRKEGQNVTLSCEQNLNHDAMYWYRQDPGQGLRLIYYSQIVNDFQKGDIAEGYSVSREKKESFPLTVTSAQKNPTAFYLCASSPRQGKRNTEAFFGQGTRLTVV.

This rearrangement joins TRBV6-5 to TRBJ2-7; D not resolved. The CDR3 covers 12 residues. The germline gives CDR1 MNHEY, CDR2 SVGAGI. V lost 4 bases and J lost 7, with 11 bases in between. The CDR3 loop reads CASSSQRWEQYF. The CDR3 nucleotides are TGTGCCAGCAGTTCCCAGAGGTGGGAGCAGTACTTC.

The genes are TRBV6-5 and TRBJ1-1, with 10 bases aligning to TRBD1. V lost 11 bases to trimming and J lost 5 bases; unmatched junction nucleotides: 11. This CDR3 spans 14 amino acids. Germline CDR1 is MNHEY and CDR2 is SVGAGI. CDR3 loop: CAGAKAGQGTEAFF. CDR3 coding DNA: TGTGCCGGAGCGAAAGCGGGACAGGGGACTGAAGCTTTCTTT.

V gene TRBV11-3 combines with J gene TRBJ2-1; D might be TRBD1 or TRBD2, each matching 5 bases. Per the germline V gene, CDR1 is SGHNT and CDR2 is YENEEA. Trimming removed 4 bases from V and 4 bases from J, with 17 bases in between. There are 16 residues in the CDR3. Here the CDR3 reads CASSSGPGLGYNEQFF. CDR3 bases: TGTGCCAGCAGCTCAGGCCCGGGGCTAGGGTACAATGAGCAGTTCTTC.

This CDR3 is CASSYWTGNTGELFF. The CDR3 region has the DNA TGTGCCAGCAGTTACTGGACGGGGAACACCGGGGAGCTGTTTTTT. This chain joins TRBV27 and TRBJ2-2; D uncertain. Germline CDR1 is MNHEY and CDR2 is SMNVEV (reference sequence). This CDR3 has 15 amino acids. V lost 4 bases and J lost 1, with 10 bases in between.

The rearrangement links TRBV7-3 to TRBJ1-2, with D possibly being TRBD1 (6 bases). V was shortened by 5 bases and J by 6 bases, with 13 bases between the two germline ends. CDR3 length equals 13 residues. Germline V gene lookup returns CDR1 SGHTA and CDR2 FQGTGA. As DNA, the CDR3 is TGTGCCAGCAGCCCCGGACAGAGAGATGGCTACACCTTC. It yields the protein CASSPGQRDGYTF. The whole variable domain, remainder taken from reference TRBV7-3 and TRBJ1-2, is GAGVSQTPSNKVTEKGKYVELRCDPISGHTALYWYRQSLGQGPEFLIYFQGTGAADDSGLPNDRFFAVRPEGSVSTLKIQRTERGDSAVYLCASSPGQRDGYTFGSGTRLTVV.

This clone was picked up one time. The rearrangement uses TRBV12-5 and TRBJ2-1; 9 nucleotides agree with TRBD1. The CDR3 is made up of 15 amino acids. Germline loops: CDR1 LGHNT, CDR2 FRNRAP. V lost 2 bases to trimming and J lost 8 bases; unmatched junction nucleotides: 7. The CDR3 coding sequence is TGTGCTAGTGGTTTGTCGGGACAGGGTGAAGATGAGCAGTTCTTC. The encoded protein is CASGLSGQGEDEQFF.

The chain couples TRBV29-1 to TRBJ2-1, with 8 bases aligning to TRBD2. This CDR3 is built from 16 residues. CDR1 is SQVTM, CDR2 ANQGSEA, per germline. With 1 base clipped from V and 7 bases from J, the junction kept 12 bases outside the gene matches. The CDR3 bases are TGCAGCGTTGAAGTTGGACCGGGGGGGCAGAAAAATGAGCAGTTCTTC. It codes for CSVEVGPGGQKNEQFF.

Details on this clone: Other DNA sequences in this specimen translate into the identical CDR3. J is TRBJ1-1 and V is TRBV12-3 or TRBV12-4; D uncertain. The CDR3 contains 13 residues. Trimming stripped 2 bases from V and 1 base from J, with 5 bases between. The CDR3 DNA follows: TGTGCCAGCAGTTTAAACCGGAACACTGAAGCTTTCTTT. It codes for CASSLNRNTEAFF.

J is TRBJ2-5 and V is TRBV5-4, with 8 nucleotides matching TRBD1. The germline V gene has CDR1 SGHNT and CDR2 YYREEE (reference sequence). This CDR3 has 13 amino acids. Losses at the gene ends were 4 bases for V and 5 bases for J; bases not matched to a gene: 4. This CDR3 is CASSLTGAETQYF. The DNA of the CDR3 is TGTGCCAGCAGCCTGACAGGGGCGGAGACCCAGTACTTC.

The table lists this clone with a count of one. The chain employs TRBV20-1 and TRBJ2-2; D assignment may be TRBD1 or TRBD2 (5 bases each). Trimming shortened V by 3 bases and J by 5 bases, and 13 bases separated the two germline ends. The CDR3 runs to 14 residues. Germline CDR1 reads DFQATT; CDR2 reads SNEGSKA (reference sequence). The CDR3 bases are TGCAGTGCTAGTTTTGACGAGGGGACCGGGGAGCTGTTTTTT. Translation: CSASFDEGTGELFF.

CDR3 nucleotide sequence: TGTGCCATCAAAGAGGACGGACGAAACACTGAAGCTTTCTTT. Amino acid sequence: CAIKEDGRNTEAFF. The chain joins TRBV10-3 to TRBJ1-1; no clear D. The V and J ends lost 7 bases and 2 bases respectively, with 14 bases between them. The germline CDR1 and CDR2 sequences are ENHRY and SYGVKD. This CDR3 has 14 residues.

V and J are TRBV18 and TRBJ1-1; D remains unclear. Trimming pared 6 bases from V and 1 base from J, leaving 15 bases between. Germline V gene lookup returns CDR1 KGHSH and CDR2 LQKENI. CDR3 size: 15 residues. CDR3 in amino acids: CASSSSEWGNTEAFF. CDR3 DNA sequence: TGTGCCAGCTCCTCCTCAGAGTGGGGGAACACTGAAGCTTTCTTT.

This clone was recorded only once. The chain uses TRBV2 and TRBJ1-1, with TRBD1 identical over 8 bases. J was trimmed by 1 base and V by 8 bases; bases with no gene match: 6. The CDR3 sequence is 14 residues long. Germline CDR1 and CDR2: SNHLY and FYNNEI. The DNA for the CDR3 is TGTGCCAGCGTTACAGGGGGGACGAACACTGAAGCTTTCTTT. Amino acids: CASVTGGTNTEAFF. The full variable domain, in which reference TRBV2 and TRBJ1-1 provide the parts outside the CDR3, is EPEVTQTPSHQVTQMGQEVILRCVPISNHLYFYWYRQILGQKVEFLVSFYNNEISEKSEIFDDQFSVERPDGSNFTLKIRSTKLEDSAMYFCASVTGGTNTEAFFGQGTRLTVV.